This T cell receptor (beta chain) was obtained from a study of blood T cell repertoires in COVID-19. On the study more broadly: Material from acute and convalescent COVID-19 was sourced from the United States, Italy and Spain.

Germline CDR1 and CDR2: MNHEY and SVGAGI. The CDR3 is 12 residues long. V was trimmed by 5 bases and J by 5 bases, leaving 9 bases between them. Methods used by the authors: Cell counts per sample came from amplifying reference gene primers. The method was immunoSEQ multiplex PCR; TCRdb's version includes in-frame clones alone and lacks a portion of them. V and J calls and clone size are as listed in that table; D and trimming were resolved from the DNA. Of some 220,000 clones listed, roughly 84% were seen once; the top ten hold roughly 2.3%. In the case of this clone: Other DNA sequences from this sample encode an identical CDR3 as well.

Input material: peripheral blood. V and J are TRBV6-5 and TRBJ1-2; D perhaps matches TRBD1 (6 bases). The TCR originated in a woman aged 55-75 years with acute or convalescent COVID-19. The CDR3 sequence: CASSRQGYGYTF. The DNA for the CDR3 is TGTGCCAGCAGTCGTCAGGGGTATGGCTACACCTTC.